Included here is one TCR beta chain sequence, with context. This clone's antigen is unknown. The sample holds no much larger clone one base away, and base qualities are not on file. These data originate in a study of shared clonotypes between healthy human individuals (dated by TCRdb to about 2020). Regarding the research as a whole: A few men and a couple of women, aged 18 to 49 years, made up the cohort. Per donor, leukapheresis produced somewhere between about 0.8 and 9 billion PBMCs. For each donor, CD4 naive and CD4 memory were each run on three plates, CD8 naive on two plates, and CD8 memory on one plate. Different laboratories and diverse techniques were used to prepare libraries and sequence TCR repertoires, to increase sequencing depth and limit assay-specific biases. Blood TCR repertoires of a handful of healthy adults were deeply sequenced to estimate repertoire size and the extent of clonotype sharing between individuals.

Healthy HIV-negative adults with no recently reported acute infections or vaccinations were included as donors. Every donor was a Caucasian adult residing in Nashville, Tennessee, USA. Magnetic negative selection was used to enrich CD4+ T cells, after which naive cells were positively selected on CD45RA and the negative fraction became the memory subset. Blood was collected by leukapheresis, and PBMCs were isolated by Ficoll-Histopaque density gradient centrifugation and then cryopreserved in liquid nitrogen vapor phase. Analytical flow cytometry was used to check the purity and quantity of every magnetically sorted T cell population. Genomic DNA was isolated from each sorted fraction and quantified by UV absorbance on a Nanodrop 2000c. CDR1 is given as MDHEN and CDR2 as SYDVKM, both from the germline V gene. Here V drops 6 bases and J drops 4 bases, and the junction holds 15 bases not matched to any gene. From the cysteine through the phenylalanine, the CDR3 covers 17 amino acids. Only CDR3 DNA is held: 51 bases, read in frame from base 1.

Using the deep immunoSEQ assay, multiplex PCR amplified TCR CDR3 regions from genomic DNA. Genomic DNA extracted from each cell subset was distributed evenly over all wells of several immunoSEQ 96-well plates, and each plate served as one replicate. For sorted subsets, roughly 200 ng of genomic DNA, equivalent to some 30,000 T cell genomes, went into each replicate PCR. Purified libraries were quantified with a Qubit 3.0 fluorometer, sized on a Bioanalyzer 2100, and re-quantified with the KAPA Library Quantification kit. Each immunoSEQ 96-well plate was sequenced on its own single-read 150-cycle Illumina NextSeq 550 flow cell. The original methods were these. Because the immunoSEQ output included only junctional sequences and no quality scores, the filtering could not be the same as the filtering used for full-length reads. Sequences were annotated with PyIR, a Python wrapper for IgBLAST v1.9, using IMGT germline references to assign V/J genes and CDR3. Reads with weak V/J assignments (E-value above 1e-6), missing CDR3, stop codons, out-of-frame junctions, or ambiguous translated residues were removed. V3J clonotypes were defined as sequences sharing the same inferred V gene, J gene, and CDR3 amino acid sequence. The percentage overlap between two repertoires was calculated by dividing the number of shared unique clonotypes by the size of the smaller repertoire. Three approaches were used to assess repertoire richness: RTK rarefaction, the Chao1 estimator, and Recon v2.1 estimates of unobserved clonotypes. Generation probabilities were computed with OLGA for all TCRbeta clonotypes obtained by the gDNA method from a handful of donors. TCRdb took over this immuneACCESS table, retaining in-frame rearrangements with V and J assigned. Such tables are incomplete; in checked studies, under half of the missing clones stem from an unresolved V gene, and the remainder is unexplained. D and trimming come from the DNA, and the V and J calls and clone size come from that table. The sample records 550,000 to 800,000 clones, approximately 74% of which are singletons. Roughly 1.7% of the sample is taken by the ten largest.

Results the study describes overall, beyond this receptor: Sampling was restricted to blood, and TCR repertoires in tissue are likely to differ from TCR repertoires in blood. The genetic and exposure-history diversity represented was limited by the small number of donors. Pairwise subsampling indicated that sequencing depth was expected to affect the degree of clonotype sharing among donors. Estimated clonotype richness was generally larger for naive than for memory subsets. Rarefaction of sorted-subset datasets indicated incomplete sequencing despite the large sequencing depth. Compared with non-shared clonotypes, clonotypes shared by all four sorted-subset donors had higher generation probabilities. Roughly 5% of naive CD4, roughly 3.6% of naive CD8, around 2.3% of memory CD4, and about 0.4% of memory CD8 clonotypes were shared across a few donors.

The sequencing input was memory CD4+ T cells sorted from blood. The intended sense of this specimen's cell subset or site label: CD45RA-negative fraction. The V gene is TRBV28 and the J gene is TRBJ1-5; TRBD1 agrees with 7 junctional bases. This clonotype was obtained from a woman in her thirties in good health. The DNA reads TGTGCCAGCAGGCCTTCGAACAGGGGCGTAGCAAATCAGCCCCAGCATTTT. It translates as CASRPSNRGVANQPQHF.